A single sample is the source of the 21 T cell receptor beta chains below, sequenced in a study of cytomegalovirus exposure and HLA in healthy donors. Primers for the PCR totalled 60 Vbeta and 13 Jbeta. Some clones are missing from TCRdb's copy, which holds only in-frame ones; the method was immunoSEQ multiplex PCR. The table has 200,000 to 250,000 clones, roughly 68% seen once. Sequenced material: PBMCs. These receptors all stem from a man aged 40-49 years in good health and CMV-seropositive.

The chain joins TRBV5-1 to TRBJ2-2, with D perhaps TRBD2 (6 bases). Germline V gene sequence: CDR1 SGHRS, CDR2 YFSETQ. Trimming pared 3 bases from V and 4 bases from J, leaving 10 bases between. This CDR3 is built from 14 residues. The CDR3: CASSSTSSTGELFF. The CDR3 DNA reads TGCGCCAGCAGCTCGACTAGTTCCACCGGGGAGCTGTTTTTT.

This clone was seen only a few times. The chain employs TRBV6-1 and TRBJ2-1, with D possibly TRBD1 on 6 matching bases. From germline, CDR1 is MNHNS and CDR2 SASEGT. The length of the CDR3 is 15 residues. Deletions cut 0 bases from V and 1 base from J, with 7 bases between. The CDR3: CASSEAGGSYNEQFF. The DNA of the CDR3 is TGTGCCAGCAGTGAAGCAGGGGGATCCTACAATGAGCAGTTCTTC.

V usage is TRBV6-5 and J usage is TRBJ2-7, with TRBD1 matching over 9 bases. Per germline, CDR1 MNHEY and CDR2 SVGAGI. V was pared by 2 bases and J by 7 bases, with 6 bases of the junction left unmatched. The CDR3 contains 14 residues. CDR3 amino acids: CASSYTGQGNEQYF. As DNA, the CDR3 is TGTGCCAGCAGTTACACGGGACAGGGTAATGAGCAGTACTTC.

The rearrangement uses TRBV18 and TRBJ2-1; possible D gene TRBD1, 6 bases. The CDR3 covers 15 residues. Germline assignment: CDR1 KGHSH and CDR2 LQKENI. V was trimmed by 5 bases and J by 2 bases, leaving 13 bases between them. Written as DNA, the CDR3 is TGTGCCAGCTCATCACAACGGGACACCTACAATGAGCAGTTCTTC. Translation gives CASSSQRDTYNEQFF.

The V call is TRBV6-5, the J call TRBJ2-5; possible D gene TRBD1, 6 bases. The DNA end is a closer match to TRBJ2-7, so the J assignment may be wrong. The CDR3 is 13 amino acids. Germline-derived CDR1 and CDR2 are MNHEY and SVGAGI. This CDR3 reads CASSGDNDYEQYF. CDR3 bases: TGTGCCAGCTCTGGGGACAACGACTACGAGCAGTACTTC.

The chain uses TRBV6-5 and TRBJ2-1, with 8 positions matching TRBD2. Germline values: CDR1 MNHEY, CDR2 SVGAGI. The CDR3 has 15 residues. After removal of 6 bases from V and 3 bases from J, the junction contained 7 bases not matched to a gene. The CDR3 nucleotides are TGTGCCAGCAGCCGAAGCGGGGGAAACTACAATGAGCAGTTCTTC. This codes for CASSRSGGNYNEQFF.

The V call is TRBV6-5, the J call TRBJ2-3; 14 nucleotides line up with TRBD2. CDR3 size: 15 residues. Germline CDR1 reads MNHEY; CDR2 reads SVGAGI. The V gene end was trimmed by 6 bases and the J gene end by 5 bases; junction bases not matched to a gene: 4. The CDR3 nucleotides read TGTGCCAGCAGGAAAGGACTAGCGGGGGGAGATACGCAGTATTTT. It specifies CASRKGLAGGDTQYF.

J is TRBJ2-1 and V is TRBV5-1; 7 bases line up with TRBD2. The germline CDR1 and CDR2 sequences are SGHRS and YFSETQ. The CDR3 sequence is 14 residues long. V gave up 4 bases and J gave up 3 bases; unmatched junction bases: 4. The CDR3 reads CASSVPSGYNEQFF. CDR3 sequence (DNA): TGCGCCAGCAGCGTCCCTAGCGGCTACAATGAGCAGTTCTTC.

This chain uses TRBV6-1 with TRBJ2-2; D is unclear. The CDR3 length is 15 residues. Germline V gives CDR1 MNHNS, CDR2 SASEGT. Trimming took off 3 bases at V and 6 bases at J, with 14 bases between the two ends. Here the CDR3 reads CASSDAGDSSGELFF. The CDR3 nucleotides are TGTGCCAGCAGTGACGCAGGTGATAGTTCCGGGGAGCTGTTTTTT.

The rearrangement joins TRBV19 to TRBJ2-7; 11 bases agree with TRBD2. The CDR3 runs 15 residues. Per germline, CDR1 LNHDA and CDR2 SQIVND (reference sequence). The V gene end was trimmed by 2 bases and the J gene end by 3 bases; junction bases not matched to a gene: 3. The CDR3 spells CASSILAGGLYEQYF. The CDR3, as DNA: TGTGCCAGTAGTATACTAGCGGGGGGCCTCTACGAGCAGTACTTC.

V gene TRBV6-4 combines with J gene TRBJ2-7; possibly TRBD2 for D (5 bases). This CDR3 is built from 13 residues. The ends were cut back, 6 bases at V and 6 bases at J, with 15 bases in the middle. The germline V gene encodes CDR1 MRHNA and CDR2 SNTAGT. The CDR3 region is CASSLGVGLEQYF. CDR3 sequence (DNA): TGTGCCAGCAGCCTCGGGGTCGGCCTCGAGCAGTACTTC.

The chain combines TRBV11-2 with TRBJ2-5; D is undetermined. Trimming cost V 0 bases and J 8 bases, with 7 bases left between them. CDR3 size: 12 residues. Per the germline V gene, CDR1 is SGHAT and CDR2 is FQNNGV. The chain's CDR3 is CASSLEKRTQYF. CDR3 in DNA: TGTGCCAGCAGCTTAGAGAAGCGCACCCAGTACTTC.

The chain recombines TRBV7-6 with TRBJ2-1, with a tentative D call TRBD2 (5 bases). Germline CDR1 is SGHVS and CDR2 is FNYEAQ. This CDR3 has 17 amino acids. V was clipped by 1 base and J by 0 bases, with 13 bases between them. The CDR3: CASSLGAGESSYNEQFF. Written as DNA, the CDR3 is TGTGCCAGCAGCTTAGGGGCCGGGGAAAGCTCCTACAATGAGCAGTTCTTC.

The CDR3 reads CARTPRDRYTGELFF. The CDR3 DNA follows: TGTGCCAGAACCCCCCGGGACAGGTACACCGGGGAGCTGTTTTTT. The chain joins TRBV6-5 to TRBJ2-2; 8 bases are shared with TRBD1. The germline gives CDR1 MNHEY, CDR2 SVGAGI. Losses at the gene ends were 9 bases for V and 3 bases for J; bases not matched to a gene: 9. CDR3 size: 15 residues.

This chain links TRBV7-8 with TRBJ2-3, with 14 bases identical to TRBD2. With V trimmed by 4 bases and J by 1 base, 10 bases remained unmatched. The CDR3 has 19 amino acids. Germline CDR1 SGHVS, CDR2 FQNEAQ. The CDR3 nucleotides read TGTGCCAGCAGCTCGCTCGGACTAGCGGGGGGTTTTGGCACAGATACGCAGTATTTT. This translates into CASSSLGLAGGFGTDTQYF.

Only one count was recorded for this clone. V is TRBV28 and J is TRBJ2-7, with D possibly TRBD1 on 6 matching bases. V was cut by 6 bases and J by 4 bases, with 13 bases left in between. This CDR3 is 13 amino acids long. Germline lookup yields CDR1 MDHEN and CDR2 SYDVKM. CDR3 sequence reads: CASRKTGYYEQYF. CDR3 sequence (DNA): TGTGCCAGCAGAAAAACAGGGTATTACGAGCAGTACTTC. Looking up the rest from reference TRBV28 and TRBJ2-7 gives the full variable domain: DVKVTQSSRYLVKRTGEKVFLECVQDMDHENMFWYRQDPGLGLRLIYFSYDVKMKEKGDIPEGYSVSREKKERFSLILESASTNQTSMYLCASRKTGYYEQYFGPGTRLTVT.

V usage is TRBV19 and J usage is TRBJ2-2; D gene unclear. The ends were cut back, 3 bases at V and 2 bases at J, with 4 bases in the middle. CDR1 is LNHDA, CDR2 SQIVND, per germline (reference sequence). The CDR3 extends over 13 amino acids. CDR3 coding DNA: TGTGCCAGTAGTATCTTTAACACCGGGGAGCTGTTTTTT. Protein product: CASSIFNTGELFF.

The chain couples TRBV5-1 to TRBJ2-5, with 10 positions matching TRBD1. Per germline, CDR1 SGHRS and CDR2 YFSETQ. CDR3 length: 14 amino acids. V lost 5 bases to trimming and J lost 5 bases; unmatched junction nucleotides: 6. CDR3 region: CASRPTGGAETQYF. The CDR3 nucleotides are TGCGCCAGCAGGCCGACAGGGGGCGCGGAGACCCAGTACTTC.

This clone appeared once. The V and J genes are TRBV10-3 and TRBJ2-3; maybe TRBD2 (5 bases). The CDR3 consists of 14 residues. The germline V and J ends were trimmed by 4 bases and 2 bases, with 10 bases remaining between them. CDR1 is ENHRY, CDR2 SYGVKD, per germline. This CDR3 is CAISGGQTTDTQYF. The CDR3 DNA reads TGTGCCATCAGTGGAGGGCAGACCACAGATACGCAGTATTTT.

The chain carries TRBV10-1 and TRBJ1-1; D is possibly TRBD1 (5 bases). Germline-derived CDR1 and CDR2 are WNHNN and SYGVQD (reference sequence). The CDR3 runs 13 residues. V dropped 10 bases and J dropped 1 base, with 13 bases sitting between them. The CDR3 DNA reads TGCGCCACTCGTCGCGGGGGGAACACTGAAGCTTTCTTT. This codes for CATRRGGNTEAFF.

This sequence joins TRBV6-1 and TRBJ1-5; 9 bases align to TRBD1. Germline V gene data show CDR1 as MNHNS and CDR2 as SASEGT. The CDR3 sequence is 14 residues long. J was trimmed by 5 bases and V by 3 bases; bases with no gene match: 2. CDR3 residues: CASSEGTGHQPQHF. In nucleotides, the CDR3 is TGTGCCAGCAGTGAGGGGACAGGGCATCAGCCCCAGCATTTT.